At least ten counts were recorded for the clone carrying this T cell receptor beta chain. Its antigen is still unknown. The data derive from a study of identical twins. TCRdb itself ran the 5' RACE reads through MiXCR, one entry per CDR3 protein. The sample includes approximately 630,000 distinct CDR3 sequences, about 7% seen only once; the top ten take about 1.5%. Regarding the study as a whole: For cord blood, abundant beta clonotypes had fewer insertions, unlike memory repertoires, which showed none.

Germline CDR1 is SEHNR and CDR2 is FQNEAQ (reference sequence). CDR3 length equals 16 residues. Trimming at V came to 3 bases and at J to 2 bases, leaving 8 bases not matched to a gene. These sequences were also reported in another study, on yellow fever vaccine responses in identical twins. From that report: The authors reported partly convergent, partly personalized vaccine responses in identical twins.

Material for sequencing was PBMCs. The gene calls are TRBV7-9 and TRBJ2-7; 9 positions match TRBD2. The TCR comes from a woman aged 18-29 years in good health. The chain's CDR3 is CASSFLSGGPPYEQYF. CDR3 sequence (DNA): TGTGCCAGCAGCTTCCTTAGCGGGGGCCCCCCCTACGAGCAGTACTTC. The whole variable domain, remainder taken from reference TRBV7-9 and TRBJ2-7, is DTGVSQNPRHKITKRGQNVTFRCDPISEHNRLYWYRQTLGQGPEFLTYFQNEAQLEKSRLLSDRFSAERPKGSFSTLEIQRTEQGDSAMYLCASSFLSGGPPYEQYFGPGTRLTVT.